Presented here are 6 T cell receptor beta chains from one specimen sequenced in a study of T cell responses to AZD1222 COVID-19 vaccine. Data came from immunoSEQ multiplex PCR; TCRdb stores just in-frame clones and leaves some out. The data contain 120,000 to 150,000 clones, 88% of them singletons. The sequences come from peripheral blood, collected 28 days after the second dose of the MenACWY control vaccine. All receptors come from an adult who received the MenACWY meningococcal vaccine as a control.

This chain links TRBV6-2 or TRBV6-3 with TRBJ1-5; 8 positions match TRBD1. Trimming removed 5 bases from V and 0 bases from J; junction bases left unmatched: 9. CDR3 length: 17 residues. Germline values: CDR1 MNHEY, CDR2 SVGEGT. The DNA of the CDR3 is TGTGCCAGCAGTCCGGACAGGGACGGTAATAGCAATCAGCCCCAGCATTTT. This translates into CASSPDRDGNSNQPQHF.

The J gene is TRBJ2-7, the V gene TRBV7-9, with TRBD2 identical over 11 bases. From germline, CDR1 is SEHNR and CDR2 FQNEAQ (reference sequence). The CDR3 totals 13 residues. With V trimmed by 8 bases and J by 7 bases, 7 bases remained unmatched. In DNA form, the CDR3 reads TGTGCCAGCGGCGGGCTAGCGGGGGGTGAGCAGTACTTC. Residues: CASGGLAGGEQYF.

The chain links TRBV19 to TRBJ1-6, with 10 bases identical to TRBD1. Germline V gene lookup returns CDR1 LNHDA and CDR2 SQIVND (reference sequence). After removal of 8 bases from V and 7 bases from J, the junction contained 2 bases not matched to a gene. This CDR3 has 13 residues. The CDR3 nucleotides read TGTGCCAGTCGGGACAGGGGAAATTCACCCCTCCACTTT. Its translation: CASRDRGNSPLHF. Full variable domain (rest looked up from reference TRBV19 and TRBJ1-6): DGGITQSPKYLFRKEGQNVTLSCEQNLNHDAMYWYRQDPGQGLRLIYYSQIVNDFQKGDIAEGYSVSREKKESFPLTVTSAQKNPTAFYLCASRDRGNSPLHFGNGTRLTVT.

This clone occurred once. The V call is TRBV5-4, the J call TRBJ2-5; 7 bases agree with TRBD1. V was clipped by 0 bases and J by 5 bases; unmatched bases: 4. The CDR3 contains 14 residues. Looked up from germline, CDR1 is SGHNT and CDR2 is YYREEE (reference sequence). CDR3 residues: CASSLVGGGETQYF. CDR3 sequence (DNA): TGTGCCAGCAGCTTGGTAGGGGGCGGCGAGACCCAGTACTTC.

The chain links TRBV9 to TRBJ2-3; D is unclear. Germline values: CDR1 SGDLS, CDR2 YYNGEE. The CDR3 totals 13 residues. V lost 0 bases, J lost 4 bases, and 6 bases lay in between. CDR3 nucleotide sequence: TGTGCCAGCAGCGTAGGGCAGCCAGATACGCAGTATTTT. Protein: CASSVGQPDTQYF.

The V call is TRBV19, the J call TRBJ2-1; a weak D match, TRBD2 (5 bases). V lost 1 base and J lost 6, with 16 bases in between. Per the germline V gene, CDR1 is LNHDA and CDR2 is SQIVND (reference sequence). The CDR3 spans 16 residues. The CDR3 sequence: CASSIVAGGVSNEQFF. In nucleotides, the CDR3 is TGTGCCAGTAGTATAGTTGCGGGTGGGGTAAGCAATGAGCAGTTCTTC.